Listed here are 23 T cell receptor beta chains from one sample, sequenced in a study of T cell repertoires in cytomegalovirus infection. Each CDR3 protein is one row after TCRdb ran MiXCR on the reads. The sample has 300,000 to 400,000 distinct CDR3 sequences, approximately 18% seen once. Specimen: PBMCs. These TCRs come from a human donor in good health (CMV status not recorded). Some clones in this sample may be carry-over from other donors' samples.

In its sample, this clonotype was seen many times. The chain is built from TRBV7-6 and TRBJ1-2; D remains unclear. This CDR3 has 12 residues. Germline V gives CDR1 SGHVS, CDR2 FNYEAQ. Trimming stripped 3 bases from V and 8 bases from J, with 10 bases between. The CDR3 DNA follows: TGTGCCAGCAGCTTTCGGGATCGGGGCTACACCTTC. It specifies CASSFRDRGYTF.

This clonotype has a single count. At one boundary the junction diverges from the germline segment, which might be a read error. The chain employs TRBV12-3 or TRBV12-4 and TRBJ2-2, with TRBD2 identical over 10 bases. The CDR3 totals 15 residues. The CDR3 DNA sequence: TGTGCCAGCAGCTTAGCGGGGGGGAACACCGGGGAGCTGTTTTTT. It specifies CASSLAGGNTGELFF.

This clonotype was seen a few times. The chain joins TRBV4-1 to TRBJ1-1; D is unresolved. Per the germline V gene, CDR1 is MGHRA and CDR2 is YSYEKL. The CDR3 consists of 13 residues. Trimming took off 1 base at V and 1 base at J, with 4 bases between the two ends. CDR3 bases: TGCGCCAGCAGCCAAGGCTGGAACACTGAAGCTTTCTTT. Its protein product is CASSQGWNTEAFF.

This clonotype was found a few times. This chain uses TRBV18 with TRBJ2-3, with 9 bases that match TRBD1. The CDR3 contains 15 residues. V trimming: 6 bases; J trimming: 6 bases; junction bases outside the gene matches: 10. CDR1 and CDR2 from the germline V gene are KGHSH and LQKENI. The CDR3 coding sequence is TGTGCCAGCTCGCCGCCGGGACAGGGTTCGGATACGCAGTATTTT. Translating gives CASSPPGQGSDTQYF.

V and J are TRBV5-6 and TRBJ2-1; 11 bases fit TRBD2. V was clipped by 3 bases and J by 8 bases; unmatched bases: 10. Germline loops: CDR1 SGHDT, CDR2 YYEEEE. The length of the CDR3 is 16 residues. CDR3: CASSSLAGGSRDEQFF. The CDR3 coding sequence is TGTGCCAGCAGCTCCCTAGCGGGAGGCTCTAGGGATGAGCAGTTCTTC.

There are a few counts of this clonotype. The chain is built from TRBV15 and TRBJ1-5; tentative D call: TRBD1 (6 bases). CDR3 length: 14 residues. Looked up from germline, CDR1 is LNHNV and CDR2 is YYDKDF (reference sequence). V shed 5 bases and J shed 5 bases, with 13 bases lying between them. This CDR3 is CATSATGPHQPQHF. The DNA for the CDR3 is TGTGCCACCAGCGCGACAGGTCCGCATCAGCCCCAGCATTTT.

Details on this clonotype: This is likely a read error, given that the CDR3 carries no conserved phenylalanine or tryptophan at its end. This sequence joins TRBV12-3 or TRBV12-4 and TRBJ2-5; no reliable D call. Trimming pared 2 bases from V and 1 base from J, leaving 11 bases between. The CDR3 is 15 amino acids. This chain's CDR3 is CASSLRPTAQETQYC. The DNA of the CDR3 is TGTGCCAGCAGTTTACGCCCCACCGCCCAAGAGACCCAGTACTGC.

The V call is TRBV4-1, the J call TRBJ1-5, with 7 bases matching TRBD1. This CDR3 region has 15 residues. J gave up 6 bases and V 3 bases, and 8 bases lay outside the gene matches. The germline V gene has CDR1 MGHRA and CDR2 YSYEKL. CDR3 in DNA: TGCGCCAGCAGCCAGGAGGGGGCAAGGAGTCAGCCCCAGCATTTT. It is translated as CASSQEGARSQPQHF.

The J gene is TRBJ2-7, the V gene TRBV28; no reliable D call. Germline V gene lookup returns CDR1 MDHEN and CDR2 SYDVKM. The length of the CDR3 is 13 residues. V dropped 6 bases and J dropped 7 bases, with 16 bases sitting between them. The CDR3 DNA reads as TGTGCCAGCAGACAAGGGTTACCTCGGGAGCAGTACTTC. Its protein product is CASRQGLPREQYF.

To note about this clonotype: This clone may be a read error of a much larger clone one base away. This sequence joins TRBV27 and TRBJ2-7; TRBD1 matches 8 bases. V lost 3 bases to trimming and J lost 3 bases; unmatched junction nucleotides: 7. This CDR3 has 15 amino acids. The germline V gene encodes CDR1 MNHEY and CDR2 SMNVEV (reference sequence). The DNA of the CDR3 is TGTGCCAGCAGTTTCCCCTGGGACAGGATCTACGAGCAGTACTTC. The encoded protein is CASSFPWDRIYEQYF.

This clonotype was seen more than once but under ten times. V and J are TRBV4-1 and TRBJ2-5, with 12 bases fitting TRBD2. V was pared by 8 bases and J by 1 base, with 5 bases of the junction left unmatched. The length of the CDR3 is 15 residues. Germline V gene lookup returns CDR1 MGHRA and CDR2 YSYEKL. The CDR3 coding sequence is TGCGCCAGCGCGGCTAGCGGGGGGGGCCAAGAGACCCAGTACTTC. This sequence encodes CASAASGGGQETQYF.

This clonotype was recorded at least ten times. The chain employs TRBV7-8 and TRBJ2-7; TRBD1 matches at 7 bases. This CDR3 is built from 15 residues. The ends lost 6 bases at V and 3 bases at J; junction bases unmatched: 11. From germline, CDR1 is SGHVS and CDR2 FQNEAQ. DNA of the CDR3: TGTGCCAGCAGTCATACCGAGGGGGCGTACTACGAGCAGTACTTC. Translation: CASSHTEGAYYEQYF.

To note about this clonotype: A much larger clonotype is one base distant, so this may be a read error. The gene calls are TRBV25-1 and TRBJ2-3; 10 bases match TRBD2. The CDR3 is made up of 15 amino acids. Germline V CDR1 and CDR2: MGHDK, SYGVNS. The CDR3 here is CASSRHSGGTETQYF. CDR3 nucleotides: TGTGCCAGCAGCCGCCATAGCGGGGGGACAGAGACGCAGTATTTT.

This clonotype was picked up a small number of times. This rearrangement joins TRBV5-4 to TRBJ1-1, with 8 bases matching TRBD1. Trimming took 4 bases from V and 1 from J; bases not matched to a gene: 6. CDR1 SGHNT and CDR2 YYREEE come from the germline V gene (reference sequence). This CDR3 contains 15 residues. DNA of the CDR3: TGTGCCAGCAGCCGTCCCGGGACAGGGAACACTGAAGCTTTCTTT. This sequence encodes CASSRPGTGNTEAFF.

This clonotype was found many times. V and J are TRBV7-2 and TRBJ2-4; possible D gene TRBD1, 6 bases. V lost 2 bases and J lost 1, with 9 bases in between. CDR1 and CDR2 from the germline V gene are SGHTA and FQGNSA. The CDR3 totals 15 residues. CDR3 amino acids: CASSLTGWAKNIQYF. CDR3 sequence (DNA): TGTGCCAGCAGCTTAACAGGGTGGGCCAAAAACATTCAGTACTTC.

This clonotype was observed at least ten times. V is TRBV7-6 and J is TRBJ2-7; 8 bases line up with TRBD1. Trimming cost V 2 bases and J 5 bases; bases outside gene matches: 11. Germline V CDR1 and CDR2: SGHVS, FNYEAQ. This CDR3 is 16 amino acids long. The CDR3 DNA follows: TGTGCCAGCAGCTTACTTCCAGGGGGCGCGGACAACGAGCAGTACTTC. Translating it yields CASSLLPGGADNEQYF.

The table lists this clonotype with a few counts. V is TRBV18 and J is TRBJ2-5; either TRBD1 or TRBD2 may supply D (5 bases each). Trimming took off 6 bases at V and 5 bases at J, with 16 bases between the two ends. Germline V gene sequence: CDR1 KGHSH, CDR2 LQKENI. CDR3 length: 14 amino acids. The CDR3 DNA sequence: TGTGCCAGCTCCTCCAACTTTGAGGGGGAGACCCAGTACTTC. This translates into CASSSNFEGETQYF.

This clonotype has a handful of counts. The chain carries TRBV19 and TRBJ1-2; TRBD1 matches 7 bases. V was pared by 3 bases and J by 8 bases, with 12 bases of the junction left unmatched. Germline CDR1 reads LNHDA; CDR2 reads SQIVND (reference sequence). This CDR3 is built from 15 residues. In DNA, the CDR3 is TGTGCCAGTAGTATGAGACAGGGAAGTGGATCAGGCTACACCTTC. Translation: CASSMRQGSGSGYTF.

The chain employs TRBV7-2 and TRBJ1-4; D unresolved. The CDR3 is 12 amino acids. From germline, CDR1 is SGHTA and CDR2 FQGNSA. V was trimmed by 8 bases and J by 3 bases, leaving 7 bases between them. CDR3 region: CASGSPNEKLFF. DNA of the CDR3: TGTGCCAGCGGGTCGCCTAATGAAAAACTGTTTTTT.

This clonotype was counted ten times or more. The chain has TRBV23-1 and TRBJ2-5; 9 nucleotides agree with TRBD1. TRBV23-1 is an ORF for which the function is uncertain. Trimming at V came to 4 bases and at J to 5 bases, leaving 11 bases not matched to a gene. The CDR3 length is 16 residues. This CDR3 reads CASSLYARDREETQYF. CDR3 DNA: TGCGCCAGCAGTCTGTACGCCCGGGACAGGGAGGAGACCCAGTACTTC.

This clonotype was observed many times. This sequence joins TRBV7-6 and TRBJ2-5; TRBD2 matches at 12 bases. This CDR3 has 16 residues. The J segment lost 7 bases and the V segment lost 3 bases, leaving 9 bases of the junction unmatched. From germline, CDR1 is SGHVS and CDR2 FNYEAQ. CDR3 bases: TGTGCCAGCAGCTTCCTGACTAGCGGGAGATTACGGACCCAGTACTTC. Encoded protein: CASSFLTSGRLRTQYF.

This clonotype occurred many times. The chain joins TRBV6-1 to TRBJ1-5, with a weak D call TRBD1 (6 bases). V was shortened by 1 base and J by 6 bases, with 22 bases between the two germline ends. Germline CDR1 reads MNHNS; CDR2 reads SASEGT. This CDR3 region has 18 residues. The CDR3 DNA reads as TGTGCCAGCAGTGAAGTCGTTGTTTTAGGGGGGGCCGGTCAGCCCCAGCATTTT. As protein: CASSEVVVLGGAGQPQHF.

This clonotype was recorded a few times. The chain carries TRBV20-1 and TRBJ2-1; D possibly corresponds to TRBD1 (6 bases). V shed 3 bases and J shed 9 bases, with 15 bases lying between them. Germline CDR1 DFQATT, CDR2 SNEGSKA (reference sequence). The CDR3 length is 13 residues. CDR3 region: CSARNPTGLEQFF. The CDR3 coding sequence is TGCAGTGCTAGGAATCCGACAGGTCTTGAGCAGTTCTTC.